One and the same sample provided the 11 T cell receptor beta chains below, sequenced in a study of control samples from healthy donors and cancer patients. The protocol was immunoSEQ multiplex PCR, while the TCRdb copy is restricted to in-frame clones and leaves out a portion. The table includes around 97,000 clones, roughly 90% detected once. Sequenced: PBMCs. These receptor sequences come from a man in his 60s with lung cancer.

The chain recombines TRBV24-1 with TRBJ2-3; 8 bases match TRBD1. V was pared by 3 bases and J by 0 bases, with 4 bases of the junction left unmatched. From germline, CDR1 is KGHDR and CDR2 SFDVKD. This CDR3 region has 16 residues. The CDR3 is CATSDSYRGSTDTQYF. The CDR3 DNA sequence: TGTGCCACCAGTGATAGTTACAGGGGGAGCACAGATACGCAGTATTTT.

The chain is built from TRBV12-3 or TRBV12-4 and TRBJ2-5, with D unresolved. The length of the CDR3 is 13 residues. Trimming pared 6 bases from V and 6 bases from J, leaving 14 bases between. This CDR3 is CASRASSTQTQYF. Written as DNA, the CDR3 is TGTGCCAGCAGAGCGTCTAGTACGCAGACCCAGTACTTC.

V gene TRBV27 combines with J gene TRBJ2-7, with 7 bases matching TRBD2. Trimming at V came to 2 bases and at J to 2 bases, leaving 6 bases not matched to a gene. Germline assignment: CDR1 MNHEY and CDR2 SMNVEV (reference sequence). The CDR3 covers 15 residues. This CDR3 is CASSLSPSGAYEQYF. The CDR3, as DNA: TGTGCCAGCAGTTTAAGTCCTAGCGGAGCCTACGAGCAGTACTTC.

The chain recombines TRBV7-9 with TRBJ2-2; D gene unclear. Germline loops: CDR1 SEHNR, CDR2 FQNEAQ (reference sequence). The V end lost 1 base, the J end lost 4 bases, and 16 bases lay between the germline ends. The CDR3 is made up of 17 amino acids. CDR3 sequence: CASSLGAALTGTGELFF. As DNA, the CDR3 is TGTGCCAGCAGCTTAGGTGCGGCATTAACGGGCACCGGGGAGCTGTTTTTT.

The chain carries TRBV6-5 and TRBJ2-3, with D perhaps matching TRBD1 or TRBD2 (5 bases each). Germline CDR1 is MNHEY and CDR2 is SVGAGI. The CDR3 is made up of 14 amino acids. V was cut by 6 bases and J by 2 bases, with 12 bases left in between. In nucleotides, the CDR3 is TGTGCCAGCAGCAAGCAGGGAGACACAGATACGCAGTATTTT. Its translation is CASSKQGDTDTQYF.

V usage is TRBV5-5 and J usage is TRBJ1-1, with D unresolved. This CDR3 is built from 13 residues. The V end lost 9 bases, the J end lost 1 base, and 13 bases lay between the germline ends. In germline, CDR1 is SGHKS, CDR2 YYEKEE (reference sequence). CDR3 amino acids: CATSPIQNTEAFF. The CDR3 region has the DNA TGTGCCACCTCCCCCATACAGAACACTGAAGCTTTCTTT.

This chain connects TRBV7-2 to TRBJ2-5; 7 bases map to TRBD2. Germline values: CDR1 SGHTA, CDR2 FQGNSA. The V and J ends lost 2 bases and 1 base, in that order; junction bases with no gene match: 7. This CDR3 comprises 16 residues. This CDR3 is CASSLRLAEIQETQYF. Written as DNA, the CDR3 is TGTGCCAGCAGCTTAAGGCTAGCGGAAATCCAAGAGACCCAGTACTTC.

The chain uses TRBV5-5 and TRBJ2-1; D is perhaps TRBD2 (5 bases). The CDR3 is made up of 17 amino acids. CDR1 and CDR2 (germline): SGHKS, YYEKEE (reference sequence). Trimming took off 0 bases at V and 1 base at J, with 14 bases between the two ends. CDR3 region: CASSLVDGVESYNEQFF. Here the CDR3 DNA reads TGTGCCAGCAGCTTGGTTGACGGGGTGGAGTCCTACAATGAGCAGTTCTTC.

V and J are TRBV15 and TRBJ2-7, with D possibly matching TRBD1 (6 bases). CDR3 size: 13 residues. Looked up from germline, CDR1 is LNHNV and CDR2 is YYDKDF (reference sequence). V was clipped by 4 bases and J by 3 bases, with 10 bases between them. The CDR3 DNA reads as TGTGCCACCAGCATAGGGGGACGCTACGAGCAGTACTTC. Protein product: CATSIGGRYEQYF.

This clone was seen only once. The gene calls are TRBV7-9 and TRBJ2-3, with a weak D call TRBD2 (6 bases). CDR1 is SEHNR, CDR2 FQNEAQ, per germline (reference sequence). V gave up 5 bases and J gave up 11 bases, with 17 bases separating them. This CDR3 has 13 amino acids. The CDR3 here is CASSTSEGLRQYF. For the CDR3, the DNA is TGTGCCAGCAGCACGTCGGAGGGGTTGAGGCAGTATTTT.

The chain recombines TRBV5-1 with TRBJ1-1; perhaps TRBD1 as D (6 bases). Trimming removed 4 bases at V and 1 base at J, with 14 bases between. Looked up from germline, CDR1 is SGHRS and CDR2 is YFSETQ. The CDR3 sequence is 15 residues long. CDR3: CASSPRTATNTEAFF. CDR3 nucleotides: TGCGCCAGCAGCCCCCGGACAGCCACGAACACTGAAGCTTTCTTT.